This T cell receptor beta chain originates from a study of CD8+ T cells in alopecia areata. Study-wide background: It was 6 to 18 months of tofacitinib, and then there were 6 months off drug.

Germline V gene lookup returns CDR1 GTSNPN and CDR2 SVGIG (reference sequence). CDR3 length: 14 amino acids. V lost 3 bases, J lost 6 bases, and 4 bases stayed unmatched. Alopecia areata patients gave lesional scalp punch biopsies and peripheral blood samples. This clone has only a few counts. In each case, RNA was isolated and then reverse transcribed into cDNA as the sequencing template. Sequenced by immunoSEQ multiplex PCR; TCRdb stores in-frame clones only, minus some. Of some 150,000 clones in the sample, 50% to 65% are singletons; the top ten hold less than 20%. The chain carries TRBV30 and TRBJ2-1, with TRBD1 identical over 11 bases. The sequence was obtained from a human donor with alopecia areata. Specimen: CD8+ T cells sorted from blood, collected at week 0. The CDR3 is CAWSLGQGANEQFF. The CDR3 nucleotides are TGTGCCTGGAGCCTAGGACAGGGGGCCAATGAGCAGTTCTTC.